This TCR beta chain was found in a study of regulatory T cells in long-lasting Graves disease listed by TCRdb under 2021. The study in broad terms: Newly diagnosed Graves' disease patients had taken antithyroid drugs for less than 3 months. Peripheral blood TCR sequencing and RNA sequencing compared persistent Graves' disease patients with newly diagnosed Graves' disease patients. The study was conducted in China and was registered as a clinical trial. A total of roughly 35 samples underwent TCR sequencing: some 13 from persistent and about 20 from newly diagnosed Graves' disease patients.

The sample's time point label, in plain terms: newly diagnosed GD, antithyroid drugs for less than 3 months. RNA was extracted from PBMCs in TRIzol for both TCR sequencing and RNA sequencing. The diagnosis of Graves' disease was made according to American Thyroid Association guidelines. Recruitment of patients was carried out at an endocrinology department in Xi'an, China. From each patient, 8 to 10 milliliters of peripheral blood was collected into an EDTA anticoagulant tube. PBMCs were isolated by Ficoll Paque Plus density gradient separation without further T cell sorting. An Agilent 2100 Bioanalyzer and agarose gel were used to assess RNA quality, and a NanoDrop 2000 was used to measure RNA concentration. This clonotype was recorded many times. Which antigen it targets is not known. No base quality information exists; no much larger clone differs at one position. The library was made by multiplex PCR. Reads for this sample came from an Illumina HiSeq 4000. iRepertoire HTBI primers and Arm-PCR amplification of CDR3 regions were used to construct TCR beta libraries. Before sequencing, the PCR products went through gel purification. The authors' pipeline ran thus. Gene usage analysis of CDR3 amino acid clonotypes relied on the 60 or so TRBV and about 13 TRBJ segments identified across samples. COPE and FqMerger were used to merge filtered high-quality paired reads into contigs. BLAST was used to align contigs to the IMGT TRBV, TRBD and TRBJ reference genes, and CDR3 was defined following IMGT. Any clonotype with a frequency above 0.1% was classified as a highly expanded clone. Shannon entropy served as the measure of repertoire diversity, while the Gini coefficient captured V-J evenness. A clonotype found in more than one individual was treated as public. TCRdb itself trimmed the public reads at Q25 with fastp, ran MiXCR and retained productive beta chains. Rows are combined by CDR3 protein, so each entry shows the most common genes and DNA. Here the V and J calls rest on TCRdb's processing, not on the authors' analysis. Counted in this sample were around 420,000 distinct CDR3 sequences; 15% of them appeared once. The top ten clones comprise about 8.3% of the sample.

The CDR3 contains 15 residues, cysteine and phenylalanine counted. Only CDR3 DNA is held: 45 bases, read in frame from base 1. V ends up 1 base short and J 3 bases short, with an unmatched junction base count of 3. For CDR1 and CDR2, the germline V gene (reference sequence) lists LNHDA and SQIVND. General study outcomes and caveats: Compared with newly diagnosed patients, persistent Graves' disease patients had lower TCR Shannon entropy and fewer highly expanded clones, which suggests clonal expansion. Peripheral blood alone was examined, since thyroid tissue, which constituted the primary lesion, could not be accessed. The authors acknowledged the small sample size as a limitation that may reduce accuracy. TRBV28, TRBJ1-2 and TRBJ2-5 were preferentially used in persistent disease, while TRBV20-1 and TRBJ2-1 were favored in newly diagnosed disease. More public clonotypes were shared among persistent patients (roughly 3,000) than among newly diagnosed patients (roughly 1,000). Sequencing and analysis were restricted to the TCR beta chain.

These sequences were also reported in another study, on T cells in Graves' hyperthyroidism and ophthalmopathy. That second publication adds: Graves' hyperthyroidism was defined as stable when no progression to ophthalmopathy occurred over 18 months of follow-up. Hyperthyroidism patients were newly diagnosed, with disease duration under 2 months, and aged 18 to 65 years. Patients with uncontrolled infections, other autoimmune diseases, pregnancy or lactation were excluded. Diagnoses relied on clinical symptoms, serum thyroxine and TRAb, thyroid ultrasound and orbital computed tomography. The TCR CDR3 was subjected to a first round of RT-PCR using the HTBI primer set and the Qiagen OneStep RT-PCR kit. Most expanded thyroid clonotypes (frequency above 0.001) were also detected in blood, a finding suggesting that blood repertoires may reflect thyroid immune responses. A model built on a 13 V-J signature distinguished ophthalmopathy from stable hyperthyroidism, reaching over 85% sensitivity and about 81% specificity in cross-validation and 80%/75% in testing. In validation, progression to ophthalmopathy was predicted by the model with around 71% sensitivity and 72.22% specificity, a median of around 6.5 months before onset. To identify distinguishing TCR V-J signatures, a discovery cohort of about a hundred patients was used, comprising 43 with Graves' ophthalmopathy and under 60 with stable Graves' hyperthyroidism. Prospective prediction of ophthalmopathy was tested in an independent validation cohort consisting of roughly 20 hyperthyroidism patients and 15 to 17 patients who later progressed to ophthalmopathy. The 100 or so discovery patients were divided at random into training and test sets in a 7:3 ratio. In six Graves' hyperthyroidism patients, the study also compared T-cell repertoires from thyroid tissue with T-cell repertoires from blood. Once sampling was done, hyperthyroidism patients were given methimazole at a starting dose of 30 mg daily, whereas ophthalmopathy patients were given high-dose intravenous methylprednisolone. A second multiplex PCR round built the libraries, followed by size selection and purification. Sequencing of the libraries was done on an Illumina HiSeq2000 using paired-end 100 bp reads. SOAPnuke was used to process the raw data, removing reads that contained adapters or uncalled bases, had a mean Phred below 15, or lacked an exact match to the constant primer or identifier. High-quality paired reads were merged using COPE v1.2.5, and each unique nucleotide sequence was defined as a clonotype. MiTCR v1.1 was used to align clonotypes to the IMGT TRBV, TRBD and TRBJ reference segments. Only V-J combinations with frequency above 0.0001, covering approximately 99% of repertoires, were analysed. The TCS score was defined as F50 (clonal expansion) divided by E x V (chaos), with BLOSUM62-based TCRdist calculated between CDR3 peptides within each V-J. Welch's t-statistics and random forest reduced around 520 V-J features to 13, which were used in a naive Bayes classifier (R e1071). No statistical method was used to set the sample size in advance, and investigators knew the group allocation. The paper reports TCR Vbeta CDR3 sequencing of 130 to 150 peripheral blood samples: under 45 ophthalmopathy, roughly 74 hyperthyroidism and around 17 progressor patients.

Here the sequenced sample was peripheral blood mononuclear cells (PBMCs), taken at new diagnosis, from a patient treated with antithyroid drugs. The source is a middle-aged woman with Graves disease. Donor details come from another sample of the same person, matched by shared clones. This chain joins TRBV19 to TRBJ2-1, and TRBD2 matches 7 of the central bases. At the DNA level, the sequence is TGTGCCAGTAGTATAGGCAGCGGGAACTACAATGAGCAGTTCTTC. It translates to CASSIGSGNYNEQFF.